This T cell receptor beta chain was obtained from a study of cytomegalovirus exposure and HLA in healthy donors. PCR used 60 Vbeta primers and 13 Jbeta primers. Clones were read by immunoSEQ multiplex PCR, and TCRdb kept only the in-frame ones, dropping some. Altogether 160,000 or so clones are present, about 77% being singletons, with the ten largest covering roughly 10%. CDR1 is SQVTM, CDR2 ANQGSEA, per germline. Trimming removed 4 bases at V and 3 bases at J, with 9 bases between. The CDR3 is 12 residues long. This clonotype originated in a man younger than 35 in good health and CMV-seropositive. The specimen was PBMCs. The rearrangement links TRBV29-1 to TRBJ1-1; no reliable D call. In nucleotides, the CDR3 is TGCAGCGTTGTTGGCACCTACACTGAAGCTTTCTTT. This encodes CSVVGTYTEAFF.